One and the same sample provided the 22 T cell receptor beta chains below, sequenced in a study of radiation and T cells in renal cell carcinoma. Profiling relied on immunoSEQ multiplex PCR, and the TCRdb table lists in-frame clones only, not all of them. The sample records about 24,000 clones, nearly 60% being singletons. Stated treatment: treatment-naive control, cytoreductive nephrectomy. This material consisted of tumor tissue, taken from a patient whose treatment was nephrectomy without radiotherapy. The receptors originated from a man aged 40-55 years with renal cell carcinoma.

The rearrangement joins TRBV7-2 to TRBJ2-3; 9 bases match TRBD1. Germline loops: CDR1 SGHTA, CDR2 FQGNSA. V dropped 1 base and J dropped 2; count of bases not matched to a gene: 4. CDR3 size: 16 residues. CDR3 protein: CASSLEQGALTDTQYF. DNA of the CDR3: TGTGCCAGCAGCTTAGAACAGGGGGCGCTCACAGATACGCAGTATTTT. Together with reference TRBV7-2 and TRBJ2-3, the CDR3 gives the full variable domain: GAGVSQSPSNKVTEKGKDVELRCDPISGHTALYWYRQSLGQGLEFLIYFQGNSAPDKSGLPSDRFSAERTGGSVSTLTIQRTQQEDSAVYLCASSLEQGALTDTQYFGPGTRLTVL.

The sample holds a few counts of this clone. This rearrangement joins TRBV14 to TRBJ1-2, with TRBD1 identical over 8 bases. Germline values: CDR1 SGHDN, CDR2 FVKESK. Trimming took 6 bases from V and 4 from J; bases not matched to a gene: 10. CDR3 length equals 15 residues. The DNA for the CDR3 is TGTGCCAGCAGACTCGGGACAGGACAATTCTATGGCTACACCTTC. It yields the protein CASRLGTGQFYGYTF.

This clone has a handful of counts. This sequence joins TRBV5-8 and TRBJ1-3; unclear D gene. Trimming left V 2 bases short and J 0 bases short, with 6 bases between. The CDR3 loop spans 14 amino acids. The germline gives CDR1 SGHTS, CDR2 YDEGEE. The CDR3 sequence is CASSFSGSGNTIYF. CDR3 nucleotide sequence: TGTGCCAGCAGCTTTAGCGGCTCTGGAAACACCATATATTTT.

J is TRBJ2-5 and V is TRBV28; 7 nucleotides agree with TRBD1. V lost 1 base and J lost 5; bases outside the gene matches: 4. This CDR3 region has 14 residues. Looked up from germline, CDR1 is MDHEN and CDR2 is SYDVKM. The CDR3, as DNA: TGTGCCAGCAGTTTATCTGAACAGGGGGAGACCCAGTACTTC. Amino acids: CASSLSEQGETQYF.

This chain links TRBV11-2 with TRBJ2-7, with 11 bases aligning to TRBD2. The J segment lost 2 bases and the V segment lost 0 bases, leaving 3 bases of the junction unmatched. From germline, CDR1 is SGHAT and CDR2 FQNNGV. This CDR3 is 16 amino acids long. The CDR3 sequence: CASSLEPGLAAYEQYF. DNA of the CDR3: TGTGCCAGCAGCTTAGAACCGGGACTAGCGGCCTACGAGCAGTACTTC.

This clone occurred a few times. This chain joins TRBV7-3 and TRBJ2-1; no firm D call. From germline, CDR1 is SGHTA and CDR2 FQGTGA. Between the trimmed V and J ends, which lost 1 base and 0 bases, there was a span of 13 bases. The CDR3 covers 17 residues. The CDR3 sequence: CASSLKSDLSSYNEQFF. The CDR3 DNA is TGTGCCAGCAGCTTAAAGAGCGACCTGAGCTCCTACAATGAGCAGTTCTTC.

This clone was found a few times. The CDR3, as DNA: TGTGCCAGCAGCCCGGCTGGGACAGGAGCTAACTATGGCTACACCTTC. This encodes CASSPAGTGANYGYTF. This chain uses TRBV4-2 with TRBJ1-2; 8 nucleotides match TRBD1. CDR3 size: 16 residues. Germline values: CDR1 LGHNA, CDR2 YNFKEQ. The ends lost 4 bases at V and 0 bases at J; junction bases unmatched: 7.

About this clone itself: A read error may be the cause here, since a much bigger clone is one base away. The chain combines TRBV5-5 with TRBJ1-5, with D possibly matching TRBD1 (5 bases). There are 13 residues in the CDR3. Trimming removed 4 bases at V and 2 bases at J, with 7 bases between. Germline lookup yields CDR1 SGHKS and CDR2 YYEKEE (reference sequence). CDR3 loop: CASSPGGNQPQHF. CDR3 bases: TGTGCCAGCAGCCCGGGGGGCAATCAGCCCCAGCATTTT.

J is TRBJ2-1 and V is TRBV27; 10 bases fit TRBD2. V lost 5 bases and J lost 5; bases outside the gene matches: 6. The CDR3 is 15 residues long. Looked up from germline, CDR1 is MNHEY and CDR2 is SMNVEV (reference sequence). DNA of the CDR3: TGTGCCAGCAGTCCTTTAGCGGGAGGTAACAATGAGCAGTTCTTC. This codes for CASSPLAGGNNEQFF.

The rearrangement uses TRBV19 and TRBJ2-3, with no clear D. Germline CDR1 is LNHDA and CDR2 is SQIVND (reference sequence). The CDR3 runs to 15 residues. V lost 0 bases and J lost 1, with 8 bases in between. CDR3 loop: CASSIDRSGTDTQYF. The CDR3 DNA is TGTGCCAGTAGTATAGATAGGTCAGGCACAGATACGCAGTATTTT.

This clone was counted a few times. The V and J genes are TRBV11-2 and TRBJ2-1; possibly TRBD2 for D (6 bases). CDR1 and CDR2 from the germline V gene are SGHAT and FQNNGV. V dropped 5 bases and J dropped 6 bases, with 17 bases sitting between them. CDR3 length: 15 residues. CDR3 region: CASSQAVVAANEQFF. The CDR3 DNA sequence: TGTGCCAGCAGCCAGGCCGTGGTAGCGGCCAATGAGCAGTTCTTC.

This clone has just a few counts. The genes are TRBV5-1 and TRBJ1-1, with D possibly matching TRBD1 (5 bases). Trimming removed 1 base from V and 5 bases from J, with 9 bases in between. Germline CDR1 reads SGHRS; CDR2 reads YFSETQ. The CDR3 is made up of 13 amino acids. For the CDR3, the DNA is TGCGCCAGCAGCTTGTTCGGGGCGACTGAAGCTTTCTTT. This sequence encodes CASSLFGATEAFF.

The chain joins TRBV7-9 to TRBJ2-1; D perhaps matches TRBD1 (5 bases). The CDR3 spans 14 residues. The ends were cut back, 6 bases at V and 6 bases at J, with 15 bases in the middle. The germline gives CDR1 SEHNR, CDR2 FQNEAQ (reference sequence). The CDR3: CASSYPMTVNEQFF. CDR3 nucleotide sequence: TGTGCCAGCAGTTATCCAATGACAGTCAATGAGCAGTTCTTC.

The chain is built from TRBV14 and TRBJ2-5, with 13 bases aligning to TRBD2. With 4 bases clipped from V and 2 bases from J, the junction kept 10 bases outside the gene matches. CDR3 size: 18 residues. CDR1 and CDR2 (germline): SGHDN, FVKESK. The CDR3 sequence: CASSLPPGTSGKQETQYF. Written as DNA, the CDR3 is TGTGCCAGCAGCCTCCCCCCCGGGACTAGCGGGAAACAAGAGACCCAGTACTTC.

CDR3: CASSGQDYNEQFF. As DNA, the CDR3 is TGCGCCAGCAGTGGGCAAGACTACAATGAGCAGTTCTTC. V and J are TRBV10-1 and TRBJ2-1, with unresolved D. V was pared by 4 bases and J by 3 bases, with 7 bases between. Germline CDR1 reads WNHNN; CDR2 reads SYGVQD (reference sequence). The CDR3 is 13 residues long.

The V gene is TRBV7-9, the J gene TRBJ2-7, with D unresolved. Germline CDR1 is SEHNR and CDR2 is FQNEAQ (reference sequence). Trimming removed 1 base at V and 4 bases at J, with 8 bases between. This CDR3 region has 13 residues. CDR3 in amino acids: CASSLGLQYEQYF. The CDR3, as DNA: TGTGCCAGCAGCTTAGGGCTTCAATACGAGCAGTACTTC.

This clone occurred a few times. The V and J genes are TRBV7-9 and TRBJ1-4, with unresolved D. The CDR3 length is 15 residues. Germline CDR1 and CDR2: SEHNR and FQNEAQ (reference sequence). Deletions cut 2 bases from V and 5 bases from J, with 12 bases between. The CDR3 DNA is TGTGCCAGCAGCTTATCGGACGAGGGAAATGAAAAACTGTTTTTT. Protein: CASSLSDEGNEKLFF.

V is TRBV29-1 and J is TRBJ2-7; 14 bases are a match to TRBD2. Germline CDR1 reads SQVTM; CDR2 reads ANQGSEA. The CDR3 is 15 residues long. Trimming at V came to 2 bases and at J to 4 bases, leaving 4 bases not matched to a gene. The CDR3 sequence: CSVEQRLAGGYEQYF. In DNA, the CDR3 is TGCAGCGTTGAACAGAGACTAGCGGGAGGGTACGAGCAGTACTTC.

By sample share, this clone is medium-sized. The chain joins TRBV4-2 to TRBJ2-1; D not resolved. The CDR3 is 14 amino acids. Trimming stripped 3 bases from V and 8 bases from J, with 14 bases between. The germline CDR1 and CDR2 sequences are LGHNA and YNFKEQ. The CDR3: CASSQSTGFHEQFF. CDR3 in DNA: TGTGCCAGCAGCCAGTCGACCGGCTTCCATGAGCAGTTCTTC.

This clone was detected only a few times. The chain uses TRBV27 and TRBJ2-4; D may correspond to TRBD1 or TRBD2 (6 bases each). Per the germline V gene, CDR1 is MNHEY and CDR2 is SMNVEV (reference sequence). Trimming removed 2 bases at V and 4 bases at J, with 9 bases between. The CDR3 covers 14 residues. This CDR3 is CASSLRGAKNIQYF. CDR3 bases: TGTGCCAGCAGTTTAAGGGGGGCGAAAAACATTCAGTACTTC.

The gene calls are TRBV7-2 and TRBJ2-1; the match to TRBD2 covers 7 bases. V lost 6 bases, J lost 2 bases, and 10 bases stayed unmatched. Germline V CDR1 and CDR2: SGHTA, FQGNSA. The CDR3 is made up of 16 amino acids. CDR3 protein: CASRTDASGAYNEQFF. CDR3 sequence (DNA): TGTGCCAGCAGAACCGACGCCAGCGGGGCCTACAATGAGCAGTTCTTC.

This chain joins TRBV5-1 and TRBJ1-2; 7 nucleotides align to TRBD1. Looked up from germline, CDR1 is SGHRS and CDR2 is YFSETQ. V lost 10 bases to trimming and J lost 3 bases; unmatched junction nucleotides: 24. This CDR3 is 18 amino acids long. CDR3 coding DNA: TGCGCCTGTCGGACGCAGGGGGGCGACTTAAGGGTATACTATGGCTACACCTTC. The encoded protein is CACRTQGGDLRVYYGYTF.